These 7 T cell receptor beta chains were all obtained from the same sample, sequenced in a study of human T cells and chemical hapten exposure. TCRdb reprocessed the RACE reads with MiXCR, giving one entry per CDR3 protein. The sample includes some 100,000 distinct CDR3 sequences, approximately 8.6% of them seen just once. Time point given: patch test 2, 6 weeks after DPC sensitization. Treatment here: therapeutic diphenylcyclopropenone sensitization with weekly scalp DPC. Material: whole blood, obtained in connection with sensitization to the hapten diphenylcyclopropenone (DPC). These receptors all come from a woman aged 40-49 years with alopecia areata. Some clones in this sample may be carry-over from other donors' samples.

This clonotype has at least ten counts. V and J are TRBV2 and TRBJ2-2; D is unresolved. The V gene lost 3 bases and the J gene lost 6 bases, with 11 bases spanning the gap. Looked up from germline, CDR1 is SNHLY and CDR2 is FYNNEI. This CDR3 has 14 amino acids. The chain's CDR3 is CASSEHSRAGELFF. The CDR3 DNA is TGTGCCAGCAGTGAGCATTCTAGGGCCGGGGAGCTGTTTTTT.

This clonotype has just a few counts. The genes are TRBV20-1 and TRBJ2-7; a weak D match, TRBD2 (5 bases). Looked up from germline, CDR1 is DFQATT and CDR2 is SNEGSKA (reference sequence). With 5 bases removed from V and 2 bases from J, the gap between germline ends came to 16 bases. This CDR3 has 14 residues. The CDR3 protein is CSAGSGSAPYEQYF. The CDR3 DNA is TGCAGTGCTGGAAGCGGTAGCGCTCCCTACGAGCAGTACTTC.

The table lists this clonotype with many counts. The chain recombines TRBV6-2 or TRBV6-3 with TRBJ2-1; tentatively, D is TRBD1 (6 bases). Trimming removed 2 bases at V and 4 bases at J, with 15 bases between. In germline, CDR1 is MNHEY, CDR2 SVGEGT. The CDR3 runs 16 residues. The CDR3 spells CASSYGTLRVYNEQFF. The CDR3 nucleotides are TGTGCCAGCAGTTACGGGACACTCCGGGTTTACAATGAGCAGTTCTTC.

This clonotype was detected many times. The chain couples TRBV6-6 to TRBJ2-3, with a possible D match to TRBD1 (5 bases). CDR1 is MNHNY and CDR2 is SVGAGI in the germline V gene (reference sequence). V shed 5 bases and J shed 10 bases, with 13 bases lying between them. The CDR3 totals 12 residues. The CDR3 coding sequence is TGTGCCAGCAGTAGTATGGGGCCTCCGCAGTATTTT. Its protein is CASSSMGPPQYF.

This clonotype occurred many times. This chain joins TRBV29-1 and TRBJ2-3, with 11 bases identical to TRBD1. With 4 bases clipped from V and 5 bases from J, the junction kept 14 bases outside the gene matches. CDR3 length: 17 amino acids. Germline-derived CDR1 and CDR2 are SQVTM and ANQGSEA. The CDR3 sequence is CSVAVAPGQGVLDTQYF. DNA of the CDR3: TGCAGCGTTGCTGTTGCGCCGGGACAGGGGGTCTTAGATACGCAGTATTTT.

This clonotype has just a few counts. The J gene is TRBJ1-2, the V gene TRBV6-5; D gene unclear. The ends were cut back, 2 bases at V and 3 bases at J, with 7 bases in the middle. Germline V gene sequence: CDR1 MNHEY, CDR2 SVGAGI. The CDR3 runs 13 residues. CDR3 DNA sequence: TGTGCCAGCAGTTACGGCCCTCACTATGGCTACACCTTC. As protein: CASSYGPHYGYTF.

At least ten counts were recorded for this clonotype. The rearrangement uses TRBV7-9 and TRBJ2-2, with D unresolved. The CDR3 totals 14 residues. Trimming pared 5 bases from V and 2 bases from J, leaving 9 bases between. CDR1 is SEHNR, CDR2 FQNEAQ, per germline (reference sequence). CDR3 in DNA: TGTGCCAGCAGCCCTACAGAAAACACCGGGGAGCTGTTTTTT. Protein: CASSPTENTGELFF.